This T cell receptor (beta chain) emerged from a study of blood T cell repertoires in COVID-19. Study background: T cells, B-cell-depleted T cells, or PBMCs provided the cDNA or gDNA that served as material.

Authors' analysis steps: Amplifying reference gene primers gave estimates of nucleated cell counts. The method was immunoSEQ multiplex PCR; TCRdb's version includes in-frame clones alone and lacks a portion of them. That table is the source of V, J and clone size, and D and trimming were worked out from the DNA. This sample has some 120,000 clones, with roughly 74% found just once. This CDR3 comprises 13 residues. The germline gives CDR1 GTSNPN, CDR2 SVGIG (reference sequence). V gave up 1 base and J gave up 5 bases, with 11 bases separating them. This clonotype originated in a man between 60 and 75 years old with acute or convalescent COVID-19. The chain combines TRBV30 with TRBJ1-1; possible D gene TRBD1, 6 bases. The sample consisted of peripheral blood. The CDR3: CAWSGGRRTEAFF. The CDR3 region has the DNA TGTGCCTGGAGTGGGGGGCGAAGGACTGAAGCTTTCTTT.